This TCR beta chain comes out of a study of blood T cell repertoires in COVID-19. Overall study context: Whether acute or convalescent, the COVID-19 samples came from the United States, Italy and Spain. Sources were T cells, B-cell-depleted T cells, or PBMCs; the material itself was cDNA or gDNA.

This clone was recorded once. Germline assignment: CDR1 MNHEY and CDR2 SVGAGI. The J segment lost 2 bases and the V segment lost 6 bases, leaving 6 bases of the junction unmatched. CDR3 length: 14 residues. Assay used: immunoSEQ multiplex PCR; TCRdb lists only in-frame clones, some missing. The sample contains tens of thousands of clones, 80% to 90% of which appear only once. The J gene is TRBJ1-1, the V gene TRBV6-5, with 7 nucleotides matching TRBD1. Sequencing was done on a sample of peripheral blood. The origin of this receptor is a woman of 80 years or more with active COVID-19. As DNA, the CDR3 is TGTGCCAGCAGAACGGGACAGAGAAACACTGAAGCTTTCTTT. This gives the protein CASRTGQRNTEAFF.